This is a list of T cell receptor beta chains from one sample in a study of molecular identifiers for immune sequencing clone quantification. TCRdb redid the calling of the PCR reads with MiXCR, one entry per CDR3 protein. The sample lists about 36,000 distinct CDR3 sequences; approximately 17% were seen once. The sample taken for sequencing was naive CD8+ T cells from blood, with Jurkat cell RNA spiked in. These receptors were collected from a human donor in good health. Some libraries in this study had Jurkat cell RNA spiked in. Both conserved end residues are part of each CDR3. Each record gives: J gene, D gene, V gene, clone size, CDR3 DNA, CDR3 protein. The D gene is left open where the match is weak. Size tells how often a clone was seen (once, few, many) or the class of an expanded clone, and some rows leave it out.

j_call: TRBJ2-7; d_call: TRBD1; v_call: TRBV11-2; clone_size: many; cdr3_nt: TGTGCCAGCAGCCCGGGGGACAGGGCGTACGAGCAGTACTTC; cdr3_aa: CASSPGDRAYEQYF
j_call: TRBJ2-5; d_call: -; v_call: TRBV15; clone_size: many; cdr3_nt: TGTGCCACCAGCAGAGGCCCGACGGGGCAAGAGACCCAGTACTTC; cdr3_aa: CATSRGPTGQETQYF
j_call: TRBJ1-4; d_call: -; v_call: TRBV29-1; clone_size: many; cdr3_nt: TGCAGCGGAGAAAGTGAAAAACTGTTTTTT; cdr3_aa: CSGESEKLFF
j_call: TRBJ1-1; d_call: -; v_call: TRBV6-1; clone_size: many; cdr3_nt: TGTGCCAGCAAGGTCGGAGGGTTTACGAACACTGAAGCTTTCTTT; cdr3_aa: CASKVGGFTNTEAFF
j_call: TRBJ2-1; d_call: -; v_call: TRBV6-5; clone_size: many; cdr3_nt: TGTGCCAGCAGTTACTCGAGGCGGGCCCATGAGCAGTTCTTC; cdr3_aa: CASSYSRRAHEQFF
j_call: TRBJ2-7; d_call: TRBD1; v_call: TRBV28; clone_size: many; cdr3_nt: TGTGCCAGCACCCCGAACAGGGGTTACGAGCAGTACTTC; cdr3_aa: CASTPNRGYEQYF
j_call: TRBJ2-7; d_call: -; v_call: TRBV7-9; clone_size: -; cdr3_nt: TGTGCCAGCACGCGCAAGGGGGGCCAGCGGGACGAGCAGTACTTC; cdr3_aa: CASTRKGGQRDEQYF
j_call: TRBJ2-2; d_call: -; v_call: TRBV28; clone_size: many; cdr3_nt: TGTGCCAGCAGTTACAGGACACTCACCGGGGAGCTGTTTTTT; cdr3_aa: CASSYRTLTGELFF
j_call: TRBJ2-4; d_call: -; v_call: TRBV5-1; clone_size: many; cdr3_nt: TGCGCCAGCAGCTTTAACAACATTCAGTACTTC; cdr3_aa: CASSFNNIQYF
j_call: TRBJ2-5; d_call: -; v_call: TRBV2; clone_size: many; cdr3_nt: TGTGCCACCCCCCTCGCAGAGACCCAGTACTTC; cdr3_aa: CATPLAETQYF
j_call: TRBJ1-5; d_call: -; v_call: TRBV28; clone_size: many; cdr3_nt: TGTGCCAGCAGTTTTTTGGGGACCGGTCAGCCCCAGCATTTT; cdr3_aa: CASSFLGTGQPQHF
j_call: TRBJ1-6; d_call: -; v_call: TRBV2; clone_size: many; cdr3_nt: TGTGCCAGCAGTCGTATAGGGGAGTACTCCTATAATTCACCCCTCCACTTT; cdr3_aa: CASSRIGEYSYNSPLHF
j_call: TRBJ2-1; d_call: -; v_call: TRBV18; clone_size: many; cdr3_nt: TGTGCCAGCTCAGACGGGGTGGCAAAAAGGTGGCAGTTCTTC; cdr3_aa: CASSDGVAKRWQFF
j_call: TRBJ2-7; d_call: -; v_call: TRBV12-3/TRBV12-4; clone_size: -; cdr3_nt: TGTGCCAGCAGTTACTCCCCAGGGTCCCACGAGCAGTACTTC; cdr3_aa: CASSYSPGSHEQYF
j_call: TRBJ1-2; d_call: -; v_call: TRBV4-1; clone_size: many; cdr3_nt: TGCGCCAGCAGCCAAGATCTTCAGGGGTGGAACTATGGCTACACCTTC; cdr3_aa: CASSQDLQGWNYGYTF
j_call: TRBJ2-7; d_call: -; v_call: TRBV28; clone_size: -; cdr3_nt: TGTGCCGGCAGCCCTCAGGGAACCTACGAGCAGTACTTC; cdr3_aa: CAGSPQGTYEQYF
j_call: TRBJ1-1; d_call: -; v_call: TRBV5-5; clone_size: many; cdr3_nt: TGTGCCAGCAGTTACGATTTGAACACTGAAGCTTTCTTT; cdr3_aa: CASSYDLNTEAFF
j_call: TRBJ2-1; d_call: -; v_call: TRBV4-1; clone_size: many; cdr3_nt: TGCGCCAGCAGCCAATTCTCAGATTCCTACAATGAGCAGTTCTTC; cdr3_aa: CASSQFSDSYNEQFF
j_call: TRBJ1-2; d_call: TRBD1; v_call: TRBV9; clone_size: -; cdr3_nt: TGTGCCAGCAGCGGACAGGGTTCCTATGGCTACACCTTC; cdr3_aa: CASSGQGSYGYTF
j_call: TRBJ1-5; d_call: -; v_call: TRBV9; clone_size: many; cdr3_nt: TGTGCCAGCAGCGTGGACGGTAGCAATCAGCCCCAGCATTTT; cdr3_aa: CASSVDGSNQPQHF
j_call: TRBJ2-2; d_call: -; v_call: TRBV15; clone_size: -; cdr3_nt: TGTGCCACCAGCAGAGCCCCCTCGGCGCACGTAACGAACACTGGGGAGCTGTTTTTT; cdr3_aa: CATSRAPSAHVTNTGELFF
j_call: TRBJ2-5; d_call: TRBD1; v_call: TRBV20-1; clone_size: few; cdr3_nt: TGCAGTGCTAGCGTGGACAGGGGGAGGAGGGAGACCCAGTACTTC; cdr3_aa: CSASVDRGRRETQYF
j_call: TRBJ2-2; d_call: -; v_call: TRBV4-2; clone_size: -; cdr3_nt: TGTGCCAGCAGCCAAGATTTAGGGAACGCCGGGGAGCTGTTTTTT; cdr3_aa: CASSQDLGNAGELFF
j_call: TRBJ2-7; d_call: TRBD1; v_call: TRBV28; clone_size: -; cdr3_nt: TGTGCCAGCAGCGAGAGGGACAGGGGATCCTACGAGCAGTACTTC; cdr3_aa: CASSERDRGSYEQYF
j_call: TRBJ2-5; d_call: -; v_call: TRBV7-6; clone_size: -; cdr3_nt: TGTGCCAGCAGCATGAGGGCTGACAGAAAAGAGACCCAGTACTTC; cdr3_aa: CASSMRADRKETQYF
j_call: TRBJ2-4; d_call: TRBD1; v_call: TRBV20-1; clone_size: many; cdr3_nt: TGCAGTGCTAAGGACAGGGTCCACGCCATTCAGTACTTC; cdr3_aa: CSAKDRVHAIQYF
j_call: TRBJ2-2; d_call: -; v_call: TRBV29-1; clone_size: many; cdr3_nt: TGCAGCGCGGATAAAGAAAACACCGGGGAGCTGTTTTTT; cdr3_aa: CSADKENTGELFF
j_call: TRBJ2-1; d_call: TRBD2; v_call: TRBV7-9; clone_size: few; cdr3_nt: TGTGCCAGCAGCCTGGGACTAGCGGGGCCCCTCGGCAATGAGCAGTTCTTC; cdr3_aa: CASSLGLAGPLGNEQFF
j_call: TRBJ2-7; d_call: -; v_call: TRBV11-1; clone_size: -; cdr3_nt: TGTGCCAGCAGCTTACGGAGGGGGACCTACGAGCAGTACTTC; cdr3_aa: CASSLRRGTYEQYF
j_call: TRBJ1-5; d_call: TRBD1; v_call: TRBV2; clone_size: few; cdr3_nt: TGTGCCAGCAAGGGAAATATGGGACAGCCCAATCAGCCCCAGCATTTT; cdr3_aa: CASKGNMGQPNQPQHF
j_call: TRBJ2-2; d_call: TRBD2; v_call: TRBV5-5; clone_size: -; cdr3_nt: TGTGCCAGCAGCCCCGGCACTAGCGGGAGGGACACCGGGGAGCTGTTTTTT; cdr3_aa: CASSPGTSGRDTGELFF
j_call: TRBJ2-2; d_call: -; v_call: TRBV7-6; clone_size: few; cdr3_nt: TGTGCCAGCAGCTTACTCGGCGGGGAGCTGTTTTTT; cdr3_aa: CASSLLGGELFF
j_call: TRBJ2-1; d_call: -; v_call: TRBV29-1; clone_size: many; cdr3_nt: TGCAGCGTGCCGGGGGCAGGCTCCTACAATGAGCAGTTCTTC; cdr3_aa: CSVPGAGSYNEQFF
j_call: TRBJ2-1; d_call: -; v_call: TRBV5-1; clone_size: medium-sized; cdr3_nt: TGCGCCAGCAGCTTGGGTAATGAGCAGTTCTTC; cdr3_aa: CASSLGNEQFF
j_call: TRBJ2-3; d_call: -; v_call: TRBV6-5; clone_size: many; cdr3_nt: TGTGCCAGCAGTTCACCCTCGGGCCGCACAGATACGCAGTATTTT; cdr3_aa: CASSSPSGRTDTQYF
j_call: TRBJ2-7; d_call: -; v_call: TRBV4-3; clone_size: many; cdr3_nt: TGCGCCAGCAGCATTAATATTGGGGGCCCCTTCTCCTACGAGCAGTACTTC; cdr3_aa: CASSINIGGPFSYEQYF
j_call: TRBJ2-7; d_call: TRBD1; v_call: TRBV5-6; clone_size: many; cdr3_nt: TGTGCCAGCAGCTTAGGGACAGGCTACGAGCAGTACTTC; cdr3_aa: CASSLGTGYEQYF
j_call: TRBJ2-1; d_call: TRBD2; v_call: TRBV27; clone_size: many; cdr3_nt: TGTGCCAGCAGTAGCGCCGGGACTAGAAATGAGCAGTTCTTC; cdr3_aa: CASSSAGTRNEQFF
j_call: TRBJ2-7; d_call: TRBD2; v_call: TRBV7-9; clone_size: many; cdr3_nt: TGTGCCAGCAGCTTCGGGAGCGGGAGGGCCGTCGCCTACGAGCAGTACTTC; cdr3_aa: CASSFGSGRAVAYEQYF
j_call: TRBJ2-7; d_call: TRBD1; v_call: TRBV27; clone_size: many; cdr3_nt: TGTGCCAGCAGTGGGCGACAGGGGGCGCCTGAGCAGTACTTC; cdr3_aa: CASSGRQGAPEQYF
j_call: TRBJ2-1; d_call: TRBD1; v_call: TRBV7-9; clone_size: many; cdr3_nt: TGTGCCAGCAGGAAGACAGGGGAGAGCTCCTACAATGAGCAGTTCTTC; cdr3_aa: CASRKTGESSYNEQFF
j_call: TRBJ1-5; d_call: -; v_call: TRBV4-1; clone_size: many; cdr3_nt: TGCGCCAGCAGCCATCCGAAGGACGGGTTTTTGGATCAGCCCCAGCATTTT; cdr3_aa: CASSHPKDGFLDQPQHF
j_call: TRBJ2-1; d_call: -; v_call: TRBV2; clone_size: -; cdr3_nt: TGTGCCAGCAGAGCGGGCTACAATGAGCAGTTCTTC; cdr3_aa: CASRAGYNEQFF
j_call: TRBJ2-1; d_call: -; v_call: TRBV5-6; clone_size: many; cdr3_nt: TGTGCCAGCAGCCTCGGAATTAATGAGCAGTTCTTC; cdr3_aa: CASSLGINEQFF
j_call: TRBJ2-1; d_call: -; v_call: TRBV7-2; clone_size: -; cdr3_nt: TGTGCCAGCAGCTTGACTCCGGGTGTAATCGACAATGAGCAGTTCTTC; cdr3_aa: CASSLTPGVIDNEQFF
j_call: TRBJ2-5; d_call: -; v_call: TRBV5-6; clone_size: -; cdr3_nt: TGTGCCAGCAGCTCCGGGGCGCTTTGGGAGACCCAGTACTTC; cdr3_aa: CASSSGALWETQYF
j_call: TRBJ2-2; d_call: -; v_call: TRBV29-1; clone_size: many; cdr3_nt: TGCAGCGTCCATGGACAGAAAGGGGAGCTGTTTTTT; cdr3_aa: CSVHGQKGELFF
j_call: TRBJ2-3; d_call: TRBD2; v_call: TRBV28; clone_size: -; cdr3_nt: TGTGCCAGCAGTACTCTACCGGGACTAGCGGGAGGCTTAGTATTTACAGATACGCAGTATTTT; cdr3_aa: CASSTLPGLAGGLVFTDTQYF
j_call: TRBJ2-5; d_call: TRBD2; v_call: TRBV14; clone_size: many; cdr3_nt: TGTGCCAGCAGCCAAGAGACTAGCGGGAGAGAGACCCAGTACTTC; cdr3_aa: CASSQETSGRETQYF
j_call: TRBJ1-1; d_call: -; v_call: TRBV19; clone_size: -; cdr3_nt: TGTGCCAGCAACACTGCGCCGTGGTTTACTGAAGCTTTCTTT; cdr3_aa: CASNTAPWFTEAFF
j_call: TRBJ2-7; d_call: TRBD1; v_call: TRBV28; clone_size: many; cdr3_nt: TGTGCCAGCCGGACAGGGAGAAGCTACGAGCAGTACTTC; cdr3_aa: CASRTGRSYEQYF
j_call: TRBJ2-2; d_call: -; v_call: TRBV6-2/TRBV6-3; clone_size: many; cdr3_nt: TGTGCCAGCAGTTACAGGGCGACGATCGGGGAGCTGTTTTTT; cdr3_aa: CASSYRATIGELFF
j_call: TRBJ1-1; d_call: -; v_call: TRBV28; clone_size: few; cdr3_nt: TGTGCCAGCAGTTTAGTGGGGAGTACTGAAGCTTTCTTT; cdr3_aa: CASSLVGSTEAFF
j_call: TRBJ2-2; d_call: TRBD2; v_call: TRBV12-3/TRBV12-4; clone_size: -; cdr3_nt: TGTGCCAGCAGCGATGGGACTAGGGGATTCGGGGAGCTGTTTTTT; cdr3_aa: CASSDGTRGFGELFF
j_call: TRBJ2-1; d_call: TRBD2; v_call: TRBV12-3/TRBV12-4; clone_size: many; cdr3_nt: TGTGCCAGCAGCCTGGGACTAGCGGGTTCCAATGAGCAGTTCTTC; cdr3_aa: CASSLGLAGSNEQFF
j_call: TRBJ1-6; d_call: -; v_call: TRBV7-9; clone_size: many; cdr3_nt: TGTGCCAGCAGCTTAAGGAATTCACCCCTCCACTTT; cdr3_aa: CASSLRNSPLHF
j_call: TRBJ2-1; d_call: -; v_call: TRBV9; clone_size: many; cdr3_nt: TGTGCCAGCAGCGCACAGGGGACTTCAGGGGAGCAGTTCTTC; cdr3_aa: CASSAQGTSGEQFF